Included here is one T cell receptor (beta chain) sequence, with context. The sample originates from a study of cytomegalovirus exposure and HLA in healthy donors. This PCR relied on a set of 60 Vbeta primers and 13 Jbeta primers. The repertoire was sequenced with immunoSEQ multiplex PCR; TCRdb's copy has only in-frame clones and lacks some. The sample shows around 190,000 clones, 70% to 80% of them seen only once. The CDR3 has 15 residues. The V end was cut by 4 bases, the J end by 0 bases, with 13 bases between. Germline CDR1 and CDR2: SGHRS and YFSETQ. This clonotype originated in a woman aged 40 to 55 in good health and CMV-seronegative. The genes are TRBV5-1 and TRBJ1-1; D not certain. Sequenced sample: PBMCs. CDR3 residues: CASSALSHLNTEAFF. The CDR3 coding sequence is TGCGCCAGCAGCGCCCTGTCACACCTGAACACTGAAGCTTTCTTT.